The 15 T cell receptor beta chains in this list originate from one sample, sequenced in a study of T cells in Graves' hyperthyroidism and ophthalmopathy. RNA transcripts yielded amplified TCR beta CDR3 regions. The HTBI primer set drove a first-round RT-PCR of the TCR CDR3. TCRdb passed the multiplex PCR reads through MiXCR, listing each CDR3 protein once. The table shows a few hundred thousand distinct CDR3 sequences, with roughly 25% occurring only once. The source material was blood. These receptors were obtained from a man aged 45-60 years with Graves' hyperthyroidism.

V usage is TRBV20-1 and J usage is TRBJ2-1; D ambiguous. Germline CDR1 is DFQATT and CDR2 is SNEGSKA (reference sequence). Trimming shortened V by 3 bases and J by 2 bases, and 8 bases separated the two germline ends. The CDR3 is 13 residues long. The CDR3 nucleotides are TGCAGTGCTAGGTCGTCAGCCTACAATGAGCAGTTCTTC. Protein sequence: CSARSSAYNEQFF.

The chain combines TRBV12-3 or TRBV12-4 with TRBJ2-6; the D gene could be TRBD1 or TRBD2 (5 bases each). V was clipped by 4 bases and J by 0 bases, with 10 bases between them. This CDR3 has 16 amino acids. The DNA of the CDR3 is TGTGCCAGCAGTTCCTCAGGGACCTCTGGGGCCAACGTCCTGACTTTC. Translating it yields CASSSSGTSGANVLTF.

This clonotype was counted between two and nine times. The V gene is TRBV14, the J gene TRBJ2-5; tentatively, D is TRBD1 (5 bases). The germline CDR1 and CDR2 sequences are SGHDN and FVKESK. Trimming stripped 1 base from V and 4 bases from J, with 10 bases between. The CDR3 runs 14 residues. CDR3 DNA sequence: TGTGCCAGCAGCCAAGGGGGCCGGAGAGAGACCCAGTACTTC. Its translation is CASSQGGRRETQYF.

The chain has TRBV29-1 and TRBJ2-3, with D perhaps matching TRBD1 (5 bases). Germline V lookup: CDR1 SQVTM, CDR2 ANQGSEA. V lost 4 bases, J lost 1 base, and 9 bases lay in between. This CDR3 spans 13 amino acids. The CDR3 DNA follows: TGCAGCGTTGTGGGGCCACGCACAGATACGCAGTATTTT. Its translation is CSVVGPRTDTQYF.

The chain is built from TRBV2 and TRBJ2-5; 9 nucleotides match TRBD1. Trimming removed 6 bases from V and 0 bases from J; junction bases left unmatched: 8. Germline V gene lookup returns CDR1 SNHLY and CDR2 FYNNEI. The CDR3 sequence is 16 residues long. The CDR3 DNA is TGTGCCAGCAGGAATTTCGGACAGGGGTACCAAGAGACCCAGTACTTC. This codes for CASRNFGQGYQETQYF. The full variable domain, completed using reference TRBV2 and TRBJ2-5, is EPEVTQTPSHQVTQMGQEVILRCVPISNHLYFYWYRQILGQKVEFLVSFYNNEISEKSEIFDDQFSVERPDGSNFTLKIRSTKLEDSAMYFCASRNFGQGYQETQYFGPGTRLLVL.

This clonotype was seen many times. The J gene is TRBJ1-1, the V gene TRBV6-5, with D possibly being TRBD1 (6 bases). Germline loops: CDR1 MNHEY, CDR2 SVGAGI. V shed 0 bases and J shed 0 bases, with 8 bases lying between them. The length of the CDR3 is 15 residues. The CDR3 nucleotides read TGTGCCAGCAGTTACTCAGGGACAATGAACACTGAAGCTTTCTTT. Protein product: CASSYSGTMNTEAFF.

The chain combines TRBV7-2 with TRBJ2-1; TRBD2 aligns across 15 bases. The CDR3 is made up of 19 amino acids. Trimming removed 5 bases from V and 9 bases from J; junction bases left unmatched: 17. CDR1 is SGHTA and CDR2 is FQGNSA in the germline V gene. The CDR3 region is CASSRRRTSGRAHNVEQFF. CDR3 coding DNA: TGTGCCAGCAGCAGACGACGGACTAGCGGGAGGGCCCACAATGTTGAGCAGTTCTTC.

Only a few counts were recorded for this clonotype. The rearrangement uses TRBV12-3 or TRBV12-4 and TRBJ2-1, with D possibly TRBD1 on 5 matching bases. V was pared by 7 bases and J by 7 bases, with 14 bases between. The CDR3 spans 13 residues. The CDR3 region is CASKLGDGNEQFF. The CDR3 DNA is TGTGCCAGCAAATTAGGGGATGGGAATGAGCAGTTCTTC.

This clonotype was counted many times. The rearrangement uses TRBV2 and TRBJ2-1; possible D gene TRBD2, 5 bases. CDR1 is SNHLY and CDR2 is FYNNEI in the germline V gene. The germline V and J ends were trimmed by 5 bases and 6 bases, with 17 bases remaining between them. The CDR3 covers 15 residues. CDR3 DNA sequence: TGTGCCAGCAGTCCCTCGGTTCGTCGGGGCAATGAGCAGTTCTTC. Its translation: CASSPSVRRGNEQFF. The complete variable domain, with remaining parts taken from reference TRBV2 and TRBJ2-1, reads EPEVTQTPSHQVTQMGQEVILRCVPISNHLYFYWYRQILGQKVEFLVSFYNNEISEKSEIFDDQFSVERPDGSNFTLKIRSTKLEDSAMYFCASSPSVRRGNEQFFGPGTRLTVL.

Remarks on this clonotype: A much larger clone differs from this one at a single base, so this may be a read error. This chain links TRBV5-1 with TRBJ2-7, with TRBD2 as a possible D gene (5 bases). The CDR3 is made up of 14 amino acids. Germline V gives CDR1 SGHRS, CDR2 YFSETQ. Trimming stripped 0 bases from V and 3 bases from J, with 10 bases between. Written as DNA, the CDR3 is TGCGCCAGCAGCTTGGATTCGGGGAACTACGAGCAGTACTTC. This sequence encodes CASSLDSGNYEQYF.

CDR3 loop: CASRMGVTSYEQYF. Written as DNA, the CDR3 is TGTGCCAGCAGAATGGGCGTAACCTCCTACGAGCAGTACTTC. This sequence joins TRBV7-8 and TRBJ2-7, with D unresolved. This CDR3 is built from 14 residues. Germline V gene sequence: CDR1 SGHVS, CDR2 FQNEAQ. V lost 6 bases and J lost 0, with 12 bases in between.

This clonotype was recorded at least ten times. The chain joins TRBV20-1 to TRBJ2-5; no clear D gene. Trimming removed 0 bases from V and 5 bases from J, with 13 bases in between. This CDR3 is built from 14 residues. Germline assignment: CDR1 DFQATT and CDR2 SNEGSKA (reference sequence). Here the CDR3 DNA reads TGCAGTGCTAGAGATGAATCGTACACGGAGACCCAGTACTTC. It specifies CSARDESYTETQYF.

This clonotype showed up just a few times. The chain recombines TRBV15 with TRBJ2-1; D unclear. The CDR3 length is 15 residues. Germline CDR1 and CDR2: LNHNV and YYDKDF (reference sequence). V gave up 2 bases and J gave up 7 bases, with 15 bases separating them. The CDR3 sequence: CATSRLPSGLNEQFF. The DNA for the CDR3 is TGTGCCACCAGCAGACTCCCGAGTGGTTTGAATGAGCAGTTCTTC.

The gene calls are TRBV6-1 and TRBJ1-2; no reliable D call. CDR3 size: 15 residues. Germline V gene sequence: CDR1 MNHNS, CDR2 SASEGT. CDR3 bases: TGTGGGACGAACAGACGGGGTATTGACTCCTATGGCTACACCTTC. Translation gives CGTNRRGIDSYGYTF.

This clonotype occurred a few times. The chain joins TRBV5-1 to TRBJ1-2; 9 bases align to TRBD1. The CDR3 extends over 16 amino acids. Trimming took 4 bases from V and 4 from J; bases not matched to a gene: 11. Per germline, CDR1 SGHRS and CDR2 YFSETQ. The CDR3 loop is CASSPSLGQGIYGYTF. For the CDR3, the DNA is TGCGCCAGCAGCCCGAGCCTGGGACAGGGTATCTATGGCTACACCTTC. The full variable domain, its missing parts supplied by reference TRBV5-1 and TRBJ1-2, is KAGVTQTPRYLIKTRGQQVTLSCSPISGHRSVSWYQQTPGQGLQFLFEYFSETQRNKGNFPGRFSGRQFSNSRSEMNVSTLELGDSALYLCASSPSLGQGIYGYTFGSGTRLTVV.